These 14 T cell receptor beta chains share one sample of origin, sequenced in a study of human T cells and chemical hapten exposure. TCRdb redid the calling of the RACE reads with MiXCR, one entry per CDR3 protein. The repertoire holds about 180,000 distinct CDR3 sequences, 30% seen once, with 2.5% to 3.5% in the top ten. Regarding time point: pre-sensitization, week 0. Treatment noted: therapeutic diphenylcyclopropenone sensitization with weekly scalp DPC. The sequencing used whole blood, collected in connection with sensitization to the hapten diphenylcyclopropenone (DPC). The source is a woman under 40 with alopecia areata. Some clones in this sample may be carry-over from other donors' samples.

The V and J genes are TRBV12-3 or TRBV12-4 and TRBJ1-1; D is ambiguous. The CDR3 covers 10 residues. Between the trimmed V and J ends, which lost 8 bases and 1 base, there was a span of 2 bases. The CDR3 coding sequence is TGTGCCAGCGCGAACACTGAAGCTTTCTTT. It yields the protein CASANTEAFF.

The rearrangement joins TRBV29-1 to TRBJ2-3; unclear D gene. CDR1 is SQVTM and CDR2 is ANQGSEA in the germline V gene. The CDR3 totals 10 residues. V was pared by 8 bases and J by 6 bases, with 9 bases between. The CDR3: CSTLGDTQYF. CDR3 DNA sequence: TGCAGCACTCTAGGGGATACGCAGTATTTT.

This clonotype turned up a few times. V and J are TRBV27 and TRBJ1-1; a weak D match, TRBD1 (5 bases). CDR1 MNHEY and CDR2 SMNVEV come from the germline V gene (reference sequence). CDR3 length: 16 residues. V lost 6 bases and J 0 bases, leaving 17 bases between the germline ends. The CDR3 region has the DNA TGTGCCAGCAGACTGGGAGCAGGGTTGATGAACACTGAAGCTTTCTTT. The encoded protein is CASRLGAGLMNTEAFF.

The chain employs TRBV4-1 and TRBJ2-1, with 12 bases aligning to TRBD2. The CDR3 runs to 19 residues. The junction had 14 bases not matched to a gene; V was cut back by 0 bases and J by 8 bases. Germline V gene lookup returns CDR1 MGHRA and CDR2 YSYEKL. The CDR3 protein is CASSQDPRLAGVFFDEQFF. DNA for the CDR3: TGCGCCAGCAGCCAAGATCCTCGACTAGCGGGAGTTTTTTTCGATGAGCAGTTCTTC.

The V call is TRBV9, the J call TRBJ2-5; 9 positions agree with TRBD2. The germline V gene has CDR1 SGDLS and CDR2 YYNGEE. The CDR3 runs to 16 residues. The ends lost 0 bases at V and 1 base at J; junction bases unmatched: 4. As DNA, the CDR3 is TGTGCCAGCAGCGTAGCGGCGACTAGCGGCCAAGAGACCCAGTACTTC. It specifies CASSVAATSGQETQYF.

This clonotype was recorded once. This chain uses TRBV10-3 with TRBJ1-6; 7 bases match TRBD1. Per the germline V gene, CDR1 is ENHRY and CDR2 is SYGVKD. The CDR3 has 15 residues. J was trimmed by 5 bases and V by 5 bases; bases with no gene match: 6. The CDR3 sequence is CAISIRDSDNSPLHF. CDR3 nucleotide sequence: TGTGCCATCAGTATAAGGGACAGCGATAATTCACCCCTCCACTTT.

CDR3: CASSSLAGSSYNEQFF. The CDR3 DNA sequence: TGTGCCAGCAGTTCACTAGCGGGGAGCTCCTACAATGAGCAGTTCTTC. J is TRBJ2-1 and V is TRBV28, with 10 bases matching TRBD2. In germline, CDR1 is MDHEN, CDR2 SYDVKM. The CDR3 spans 16 residues. The ends lost 4 bases at V and 0 bases at J; junction bases unmatched: 3.

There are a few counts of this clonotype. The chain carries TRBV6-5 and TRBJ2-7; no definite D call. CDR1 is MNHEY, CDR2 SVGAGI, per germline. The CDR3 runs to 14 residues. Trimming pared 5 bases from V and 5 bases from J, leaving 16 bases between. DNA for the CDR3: TGTGCCAGCAGTAGCCGCCAGGCCTTCAACGAGCAGTACTTC. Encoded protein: CASSSRQAFNEQYF.

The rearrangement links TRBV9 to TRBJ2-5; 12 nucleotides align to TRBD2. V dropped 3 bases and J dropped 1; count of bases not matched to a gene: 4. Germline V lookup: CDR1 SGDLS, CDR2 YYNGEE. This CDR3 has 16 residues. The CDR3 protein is CASSGTSGGPQETQYF. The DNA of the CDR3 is TGTGCCAGCAGCGGCACTAGCGGGGGGCCCCAAGAGACCCAGTACTTC.

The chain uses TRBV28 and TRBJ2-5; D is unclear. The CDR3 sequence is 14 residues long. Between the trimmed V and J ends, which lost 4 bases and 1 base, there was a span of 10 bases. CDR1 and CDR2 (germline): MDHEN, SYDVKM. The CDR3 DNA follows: TGTGCCAGCAGTTCCCGTCTGCGCCAAGAGACCCAGTACTTC. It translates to CASSSRLRQETQYF. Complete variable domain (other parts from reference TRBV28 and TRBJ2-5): DVKVTQSSRYLVKRTGEKVFLECVQDMDHENMFWYRQDPGLGLRLIYFSYDVKMKEKGDIPEGYSVSREKKERFSLILESASTNQTSMYLCASSSRLRQETQYFGPGTRLLVL.

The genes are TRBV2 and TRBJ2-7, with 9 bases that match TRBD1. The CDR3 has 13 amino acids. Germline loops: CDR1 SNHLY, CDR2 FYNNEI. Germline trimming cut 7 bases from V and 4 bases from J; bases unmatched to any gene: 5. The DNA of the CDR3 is TGTGCCAGCAAAATACAGGGGGCTTACGAGCAGTACTTC. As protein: CASKIQGAYEQYF.

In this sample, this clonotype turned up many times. The CDR3 loop reads CASSLAWSNTEAFF. In nucleotides, the CDR3 is TGTGCCAGCAGTTTAGCGTGGTCGAACACTGAAGCTTTCTTT. J is TRBJ1-1 and V is TRBV27, with D hard to call. Germline V gives CDR1 MNHEY, CDR2 SMNVEV (reference sequence). The CDR3 is 14 amino acids. V lost 2 bases and J 1 base, leaving 8 bases between the germline ends.

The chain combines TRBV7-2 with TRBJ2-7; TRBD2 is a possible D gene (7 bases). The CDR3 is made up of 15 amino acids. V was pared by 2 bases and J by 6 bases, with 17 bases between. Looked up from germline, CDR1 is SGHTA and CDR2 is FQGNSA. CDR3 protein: CASSLSWGGPREQYF. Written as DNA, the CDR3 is TGTGCCAGCAGCTTATCGTGGGGGGGGCCACGCGAGCAGTACTTC.

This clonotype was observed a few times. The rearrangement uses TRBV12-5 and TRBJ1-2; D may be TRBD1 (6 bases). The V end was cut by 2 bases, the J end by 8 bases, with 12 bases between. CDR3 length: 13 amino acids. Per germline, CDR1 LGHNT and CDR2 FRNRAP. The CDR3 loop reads CASGLSPGEGYTF. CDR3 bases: TGTGCTAGTGGTTTGTCACCAGGGGAAGGCTACACCTTC.